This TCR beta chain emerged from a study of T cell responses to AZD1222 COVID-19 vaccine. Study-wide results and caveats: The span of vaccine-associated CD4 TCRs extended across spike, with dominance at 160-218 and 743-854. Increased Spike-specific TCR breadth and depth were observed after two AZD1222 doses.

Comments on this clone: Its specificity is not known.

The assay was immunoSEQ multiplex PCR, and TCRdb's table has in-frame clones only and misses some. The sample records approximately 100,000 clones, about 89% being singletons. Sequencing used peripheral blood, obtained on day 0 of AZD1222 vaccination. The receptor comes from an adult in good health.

In DNA form, the CDR3 reads TGTGCCAGCAGCGTAGGGAACAGAGTTACCTTC. Amino acid sequence: CASSVGNRVTF. V and J are TRBV9 and TRBJ1-2; the D is unclear. The V gene lost 0 bases and the J gene lost 14 bases, with 11 bases spanning the gap. Germline V CDR1 and CDR2: SGDLS, YYNGEE. The CDR3 runs to 11 residues.